This TCR beta chain was obtained from a study of human T cells and chemical hapten exposure. Findings and caveats of the study: TCRs whose frequency exceeded 1 in 1000 remained the same following DPC sensitization.

As for time point: patch test 1, 2 weeks after DPC sensitization. Treatment in this sample: therapeutic diphenylcyclopropenone sensitization with weekly scalp DPC. Trimming took 4 bases from V and 2 from J; bases not matched to a gene: 6. The CDR3 runs to 14 residues. Germline-derived CDR1 and CDR2 are SGHNT and YYREEE (reference sequence). This clonotype was recorded many times. No antigen is known for it. TCRdb passed the RACE reads through MiXCR, listing each CDR3 protein once. The sample holds approximately 70,000 distinct CDR3 sequences, around 9.5% seen once. This clonotype originated in a woman aged 35 to 49 with alopecia areata. Some clones in this sample may be carry-over from other donors' samples. The chain links TRBV5-4 to TRBJ2-7; TRBD1 agrees at 7 bases. The sequenced sample was whole blood, obtained in connection with sensitization to the hapten diphenylcyclopropenone (DPC). The CDR3 sequence is CASSPDRRTYEQYF. CDR3 bases: TGTGCCAGCAGCCCGGACAGGCGCACCTACGAGCAGTACTTC.